The clone carrying this T cell receptor beta chain was seen many times. Antigen unknown. CDR1 and CDR2 from the germline V gene are SGHTA and FQGNSA. There are 13 residues in the CDR3. Trimming at V came to 5 bases and at J to 6 bases, leaving 7 bases not matched to a gene. These data belong to a study of T cell repertoires in cytomegalovirus infection. Points from the study as a whole: Individuals carrying CMV plus the relevant HLA were identified by cumulative frequency of public TCR beta families.

In TCRdb, the reads were re-called with MiXCR into one record per CDR3 protein. Of about 200,000 distinct CDR3 sequences in the sample, roughly 9% were seen once. Sample: PBMCs. The chain couples TRBV7-2 to TRBJ2-7; 7 nucleotides align to TRBD1. The receptor was isolated from a human donor in good health (CMV status not recorded). Some clones in this sample may be carry-over from other donors' samples. The CDR3 here is CASSADRESEQYF. CDR3 bases: TGTGCCAGCAGCGCCGACAGGGAGAGCGAGCAGTACTTC. Based on the CDR3 plus reference TRBV7-2 and TRBJ2-7, the full variable domain is GAGVSQSPSNKVTEKGKDVELRCDPISGHTALYWYRQSLGQGLEFLIYFQGNSAPDKSGLPSDRFSAERTGGSVSTLTIQRTQQEDSAVYLCASSADRESEQYFGPGTRLTVT.